Below, 14 T cell receptor beta chains from the same sample are listed, as sequenced in a study of blood T cells in healthy people across ages. Then a second PCR, running roughly 6 to 12 cycles, was carried out with a sample-barcoded 5' primer and a J-beta primer mix. MiXCR, run by TCRdb on the 5' RACE reads, gives a single entry per CDR3 protein. Of around 1,900,000 distinct CDR3 sequences listed, approximately 39% were seen once; the top ten hold about 21%. Sequenced sample: blood. The receptors stem from a human donor in good health.

The V call is TRBV2, the J call TRBJ1-2; D ambiguous. The V end lost 4 bases, the J end lost 4 bases, and 16 bases lay between the germline ends. CDR1 and CDR2 from the germline V gene are SNHLY and FYNNEI. The CDR3 runs to 15 residues. CDR3 residues: CASSARQTYPYGYTF. The CDR3 bases are TGTGCCAGCAGTGCCCGCCAGACGTACCCCTATGGCTACACCTTC.

The chain is built from TRBV19 and TRBJ2-7; D gene uncertain. V lost 1 base, J lost 4 bases, and 8 bases lay in between. There are 13 residues in the CDR3. Germline assignment: CDR1 LNHDA and CDR2 SQIVND (reference sequence). The CDR3 loop is CASSIVPEYEQYF. CDR3 in DNA: TGTGCCAGTAGTATAGTACCGGAGTACGAGCAGTACTTC.

In this sample, this clonotype turned up a few times. CDR3 loop: CSVDWLGRNEQFF. Written as DNA, the CDR3 is TGCAGCGTTGACTGGTTAGGTCGCAATGAGCAGTTCTTC. The chain combines TRBV29-1 with TRBJ2-1; D gene ambiguous. The CDR3 sequence is 13 residues long. Germline V CDR1 and CDR2: SQVTM, ANQGSEA. Deletions cut 3 bases from V and 6 bases from J, with 12 bases between.

This clonotype was seen a handful of times. The V call is TRBV9, the J call TRBJ2-7; 8 bases are shared with TRBD1. The CDR3 extends over 16 amino acids. With 3 bases clipped from V and 3 bases from J, the junction kept 11 bases outside the gene matches. Germline CDR1 SGDLS, CDR2 YYNGEE. The CDR3 nucleotides are TGTGCCAGCAGCGACGGACCCGGGACAGGTTTCTACGAGCAGTACTTC. As protein: CASSDGPGTGFYEQYF.

V gene TRBV5-1 combines with J gene TRBJ2-5; TRBD2 matches at 13 bases. The ends lost 1 base at V and 0 bases at J; junction bases unmatched: 6. The CDR3 has 18 residues. CDR1 SGHRS and CDR2 YFSETQ come from the germline V gene. Written as DNA, the CDR3 is TGCGCCAGCAGCTTGTCGACTAGCGGGGGGCTAGACCAAGAGACCCAGTACTTC. This codes for CASSLSTSGGLDQETQYF.

This clonotype has more than one count but fewer than ten. The chain employs TRBV6-2 or TRBV6-3 and TRBJ2-5, with 9 bases aligning to TRBD1. The germline gives CDR1 MNHEY, CDR2 SVGEGT. V lost 8 bases and J lost 4; bases outside the gene matches: 11. This CDR3 comprises 15 residues. The CDR3 bases are TGTGCCAGCGATACAGGGACAGGGTATGGAGAGACCCAGTACTTC. It specifies CASDTGTGYGETQYF.

This chain uses TRBV5-1 with TRBJ2-1; D is possibly TRBD1 or TRBD2 (5 bases each). CDR3 size: 15 residues. Trimming removed 0 bases from V and 6 bases from J, with 13 bases in between. CDR1 is SGHRS, CDR2 YFSETQ, per germline. The CDR3 DNA follows: TGCGCCAGCAGCTTGGCCTTAATAGGGACCAATGAGCAGTTCTTC. Translated: CASSLALIGTNEQFF. The entire variable domain, with the rest obtained from reference TRBV5-1 and TRBJ2-1, is as follows: KAGVTQTPRYLIKTRGQQVTLSCSPISGHRSVSWYQQTPGQGLQFLFEYFSETQRNKGNFPGRFSGRQFSNSRSEMNVSTLELGDSALYLCASSLALIGTNEQFFGPGTRLTVL.

Comment on this clonotype: An end of the junction does not agree with germline; a read error may underlie this. V is TRBV6-1 and J is TRBJ2-7; tentative D call: TRBD1 (5 bases). CDR1 is MNHNS, CDR2 SASEGT, per germline. CDR3 length equals 15 residues. This chain's CDR3 is CASSFLGRRSYERYF. For the CDR3, the DNA is TGTGCCAGCAGCTTTTTGGGGCGGCGCTCCTACGAGCGGTACTTC.

This clonotype was observed a handful of times. The chain recombines TRBV29-1 with TRBJ2-5, with D perhaps given as TRBD1 or TRBD2 (5 bases each). This CDR3 region has 14 residues. Germline CDR1 reads SQVTM; CDR2 reads ANQGSEA. The V end was cut by 3 bases, the J end by 0 bases, with 11 bases between. CDR3 sequence: CSVDGTQYQETQYF. The CDR3 DNA is TGCAGCGTTGACGGGACCCAGTACCAAGAGACCCAGTACTTC.

This clonotype was seen more than once but under ten times. The chain links TRBV5-1 to TRBJ1-2; D uncertain. V was trimmed by 0 bases and J by 6 bases, leaving 12 bases between them. Germline CDR1 SGHRS, CDR2 YFSETQ. This CDR3 is 14 amino acids long. The CDR3 sequence: CASSLAGIWDGYTF. In nucleotides, the CDR3 is TGCGCCAGCAGCTTGGCTGGAATTTGGGATGGCTACACCTTC.

The chain couples TRBV12-3 or TRBV12-4 to TRBJ1-1, with D perhaps matching TRBD1 (5 bases). The ends were cut back, 2 bases at V and 6 bases at J, with 19 bases in the middle. CDR3 length: 16 residues. The CDR3 nucleotides read TGTGCCAGCAGTTTACCCCACGGGACCCTAGCCCCTGAAGCTTTCTTT. Its translation is CASSLPHGTLAPEAFF.

The chain has TRBV20-1 and TRBJ2-5, with D hard to call. This CDR3 has 14 amino acids. The germline V gene has CDR1 DFQATT and CDR2 SNEGSKA (reference sequence). The V end lost 5 bases, the J end lost 5 bases, and 18 bases lay between the germline ends. CDR3 amino acids: CSALRGDGGETQYF. CDR3 DNA: TGCAGTGCTCTAAGAGGAGACGGTGGGGAGACCCAGTACTTC.

A few counts support this clonotype. V gene TRBV7-2 combines with J gene TRBJ1-5; D unresolved. The CDR3 is 13 amino acids. The V and J ends lost 5 bases and 5 bases respectively, with 10 bases between them. Germline CDR1 and CDR2: SGHTA and FQGNSA. The CDR3 bases are TGTGCCAGCAGCCTAGAGGTATATCAGCCCCAGCATTTT. It codes for CASSLEVYQPQHF.

CDR3 DNA: TGTGCCAGCAGTCAACAGGGGGCGCCTAGCACAGATACGCAGTATTTT. Encoded protein: CASSQQGAPSTDTQYF. This chain links TRBV27 with TRBJ2-3; 9 bases align to TRBD1. The V and J ends lost 5 bases and 0 bases, in that order; junction bases with no gene match: 6. Per germline, CDR1 MNHEY and CDR2 SMNVEV (reference sequence). The length of the CDR3 is 16 residues.